This T cell receptor beta chain was found in a study of shared T cell receptors in the human thymus. V was pared by 1 base and J by 4 bases, with 23 bases of the junction left unmatched. Germline V gene sequence: CDR1 SGHVS, CDR2 FNYEAQ. The length of the CDR3 is 22 residues. The repertoire was sequenced with immunoSEQ multiplex PCR; TCRdb's copy has only in-frame clones and lacks some. The repertoire holds some 720,000 clones, around 89% seen once, with over 0.008% in the top ten. This sample was also put to use in a study of human thymus T cells.

This clonotype originated in a boy younger than two with a congenital heart defect. Sequenced sample: thymocytes. The chain has TRBV7-6 and TRBJ2-3, with 10 bases aligning to TRBD2. The CDR3 region has the DNA TGTGCCAGCAGCTTAGGCCCACGAGGAGTAGCGGGAGGCCCGGCAGGTCCAGATACGCAGTATTTT. Translation gives CASSLGPRGVAGGPAGPDTQYF.